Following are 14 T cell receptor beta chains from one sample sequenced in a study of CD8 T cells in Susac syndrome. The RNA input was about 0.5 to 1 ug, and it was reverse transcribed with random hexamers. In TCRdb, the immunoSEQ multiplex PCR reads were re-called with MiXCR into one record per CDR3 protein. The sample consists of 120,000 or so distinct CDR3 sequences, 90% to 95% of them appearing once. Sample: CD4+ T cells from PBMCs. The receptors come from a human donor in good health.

The CDR3, as DNA: TGTGCCAGCAGCGCACTAGCGGGAGGGCCCCAGTTCTTC. It codes for CASSALAGGPQFF. V usage is TRBV6-1 and J usage is TRBJ2-5, with TRBD2 matching over 13 bases. The DNA end is a closer match to TRBJ2-1, so the J assignment may be wrong. Germline CDR1 is MNHNS and CDR2 is SASEGT. The CDR3 contains 13 residues.

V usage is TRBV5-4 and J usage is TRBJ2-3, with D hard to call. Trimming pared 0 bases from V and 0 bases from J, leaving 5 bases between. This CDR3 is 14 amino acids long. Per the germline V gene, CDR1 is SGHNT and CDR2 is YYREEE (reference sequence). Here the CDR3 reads CASSLGSSTDTQYF. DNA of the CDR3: TGTGCCAGCAGCTTGGGGTCGAGCACAGATACGCAGTATTTT.

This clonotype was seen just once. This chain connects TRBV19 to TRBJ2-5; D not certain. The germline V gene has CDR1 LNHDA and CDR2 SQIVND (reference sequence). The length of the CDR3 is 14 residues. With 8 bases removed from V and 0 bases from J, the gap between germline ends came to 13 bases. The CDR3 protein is CASRASRYQETQYF. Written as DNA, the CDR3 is TGTGCCAGTCGAGCCTCGCGGTACCAAGAGACCCAGTACTTC.

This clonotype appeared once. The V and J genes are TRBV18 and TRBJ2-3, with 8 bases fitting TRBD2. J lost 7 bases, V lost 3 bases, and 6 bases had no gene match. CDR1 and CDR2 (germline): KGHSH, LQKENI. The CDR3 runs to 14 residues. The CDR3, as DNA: TGTGCCAGCTCACCCGGGACTAGTCGGAATACGCAGTATTTT. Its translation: CASSPGTSRNTQYF.

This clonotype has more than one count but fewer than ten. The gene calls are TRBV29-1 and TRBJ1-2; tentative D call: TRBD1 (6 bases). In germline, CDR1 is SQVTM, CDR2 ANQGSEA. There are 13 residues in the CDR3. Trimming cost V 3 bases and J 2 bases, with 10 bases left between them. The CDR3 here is CSVEGRGNYGYTF. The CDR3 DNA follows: TGCAGCGTTGAGGGCAGGGGAAACTATGGCTACACCTTC.

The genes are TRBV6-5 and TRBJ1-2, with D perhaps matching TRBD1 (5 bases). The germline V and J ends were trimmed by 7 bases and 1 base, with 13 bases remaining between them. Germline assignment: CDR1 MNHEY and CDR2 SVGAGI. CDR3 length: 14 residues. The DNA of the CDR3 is TGTGCCAGCACCCTCCGGGGCGGTAACTATGGCTACACCTTC. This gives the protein CASTLRGGNYGYTF.

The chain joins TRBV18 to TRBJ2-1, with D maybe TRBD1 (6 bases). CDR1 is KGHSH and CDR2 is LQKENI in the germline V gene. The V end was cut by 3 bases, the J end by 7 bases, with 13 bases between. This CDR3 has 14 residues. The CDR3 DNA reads TGTGCCAGCTCACCCCCGGGACAACTAAATGAGCAGTTCTTC. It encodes CASSPPGQLNEQFF.

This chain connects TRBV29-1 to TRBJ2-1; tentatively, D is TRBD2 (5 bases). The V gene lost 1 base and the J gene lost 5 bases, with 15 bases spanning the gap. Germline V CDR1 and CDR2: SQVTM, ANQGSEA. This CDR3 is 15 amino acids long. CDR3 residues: CSVEVAIAKDNEQFF. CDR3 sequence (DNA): TGCAGCGTTGAAGTTGCGATAGCGAAAGACAATGAGCAGTTCTTC.

DNA of the CDR3: TGTGCCAGCAGCCCGGGACTAGCGGGAAGGGAGACCCAGTACTTC. It specifies CASSPGLAGRETQYF. The chain joins TRBV4-2 to TRBJ2-5; 13 nucleotides line up with TRBD2. There are 15 residues in the CDR3. Germline CDR1 and CDR2: LGHNA and YNFKEQ. J gave up 5 bases and V 4 bases, and 4 bases lay outside the gene matches.

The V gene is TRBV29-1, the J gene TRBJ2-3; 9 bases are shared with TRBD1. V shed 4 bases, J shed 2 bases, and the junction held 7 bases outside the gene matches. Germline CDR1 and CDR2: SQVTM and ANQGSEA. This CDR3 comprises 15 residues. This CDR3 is CSVGRTGDVTDTQYF. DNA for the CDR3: TGCAGCGTTGGGAGGACAGGGGATGTCACAGATACGCAGTATTTT.

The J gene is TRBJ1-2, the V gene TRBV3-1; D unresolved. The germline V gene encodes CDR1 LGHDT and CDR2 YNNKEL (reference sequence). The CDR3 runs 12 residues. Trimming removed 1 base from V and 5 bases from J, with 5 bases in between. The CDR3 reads CASSQGPYGYTF. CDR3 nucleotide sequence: TGTGCCAGCAGCCAAGGTCCTTATGGCTACACCTTC. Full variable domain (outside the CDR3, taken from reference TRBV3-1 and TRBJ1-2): DTAVSQTPKYLVTQMGNDKSIKCEQNLGHDTMYWYKQDSKKFLKIMFSYNNKELIINETVPNRFSPKSPDKAHLNLHINSLELGDSAVYFCASSQGPYGYTFGSGTRLTVV.

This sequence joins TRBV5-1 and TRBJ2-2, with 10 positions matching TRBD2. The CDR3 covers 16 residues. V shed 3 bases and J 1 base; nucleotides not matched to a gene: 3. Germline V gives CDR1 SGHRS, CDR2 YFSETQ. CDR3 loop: CASSSTSGLNTGELFF. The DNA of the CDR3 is TGCGCCAGCAGCTCGACTAGCGGGCTGAACACCGGGGAGCTGTTTTTT.

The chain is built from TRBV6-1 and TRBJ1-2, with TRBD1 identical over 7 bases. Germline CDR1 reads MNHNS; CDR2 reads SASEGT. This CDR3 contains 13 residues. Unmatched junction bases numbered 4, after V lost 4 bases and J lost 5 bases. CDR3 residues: CASSGGQLYGYTF. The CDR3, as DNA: TGTGCCAGCAGTGGGGGACAGTTGTATGGCTACACCTTC.

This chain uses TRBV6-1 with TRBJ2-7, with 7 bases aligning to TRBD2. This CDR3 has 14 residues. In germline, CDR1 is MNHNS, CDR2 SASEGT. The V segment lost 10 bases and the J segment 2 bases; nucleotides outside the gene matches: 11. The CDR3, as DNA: TGTGCCAACGCGGGAGACTACCCTCCCTACGAGCAGTACTTC. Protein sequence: CANAGDYPPYEQYF.